This entry describes one T cell receptor beta chain. Its antigen is currently unknown. PCR was performed using 60 Vbeta and 13 Jbeta primers. Study processing details: In a later analysis, 8.5 million to 14 million of 60 million to 80 million unique beta chains occurred in at least two donors. Libraries were prepared by immunoSEQ multiplex PCR; TCRdb keeps only in-frame clonotypes and omits some of them. V and J calls and clone size are copied from that table; D and trimming were computed from the DNA. Among over 150,000 clones listed, more than 60% were seen once. CDR3 length: 16 amino acids. Per the germline V gene, CDR1 is SGHRS and CDR2 is YFSETQ. The V end was cut by 4 bases, the J end by 0 bases, with 14 bases between. The data are from a study of cytomegalovirus exposure and HLA in healthy donors. Study-level findings and limits: From TCR beta sequences, most subjects' HLA-A and HLA-B alleles were reportedly predicted accurately. In a later analysis, TCR association rates varied by HLA locus: DRB1 most, HLA-C fewest.

The rearrangement joins TRBV5-1 to TRBJ2-1; possible D gene TRBD2, 7 bases. The sequenced sample was PBMCs. The source is a woman aged 40 to 50 in good health and CMV-seronegative. The CDR3 loop is CASSRGAGASYNEQFF. As DNA, the CDR3 is TGCGCCAGCAGCCGGGGGGCGGGGGCCTCCTACAATGAGCAGTTCTTC.